The source of this T cell receptor beta chain is a study of T cell repertoires in cytomegalovirus infection. Study-wide context: CMV epitopes used comprised recently identified HLA-C-restricted ones and well-studied HLA-B-restricted ones. Matching HLA type and CMV infection were both indicated by public TCR beta signatures.

This clonotype came up a few times. Its antigen is undetermined. Via MiXCR, TCRdb re-called the reads, giving one row per CDR3 protein. The sample yields about 920,000 distinct CDR3 sequences, 30% to 40% seen once. Study outcomes and limitations: Carriers of CMV plus the relevant HLA were identified by cumulative public TCR beta family frequency. Clonotype analysis showed dominance of the ex vivo response by HLA-C-restricted CMV-specific TCR beta clonotypes.

Germline V gene sequence: CDR1 LNHDA, CDR2 SQIVND (reference sequence). CDR3 size: 14 residues. The ends were cut back, 3 bases at V and 5 bases at J, with 11 bases in the middle. This sample comprised cultured CD8+ T cells from PBMCs, obtained from culture after CMV antigen stimulation. The sequence was obtained from a human donor in good health (CMV status not recorded). Some clones in this sample may be carry-over from other donors' samples. This chain connects TRBV19 to TRBJ2-1; D call uncertain. This CDR3 reads CASSIADPHNEQFF. DNA for the CDR3: TGTGCCAGTAGTATCGCAGACCCACACAATGAGCAGTTCTTC.